Following are 32 T cell receptor beta chains from one sample sequenced in a study of blood T cell repertoires in COVID-19 (TCRdb year 2020). Library generation was performed with the immunoSEQ multiplex PCR assay. The clones in this table, taken by TCRdb from immuneACCESS, are in-frame only. Not every clone is retained; where verified, under half of the shortfall comes from an unresolved V gene, and the cause of the rest is unknown. Counted in this sample were about 120,000 clones; roughly four fifths of them appeared once. The ten largest clones take up around 4.1% of the sample. The sample was peripheral blood. All receptors come from a woman in her forties or fifties with acute or convalescent COVID-19.

The chain recombines TRBV28 with TRBJ2-7; 9 bases match TRBD1. The CDR3 contains 15 residues. CDR1 and CDR2 (germline): MDHEN, SYDVKM. V lost 1 base and J lost 4; bases outside the gene matches: 5. CDR3 nucleotide sequence: TGTGCCAGCAGTTTATCCGGGACAGGGACTTACGAGCAGTACTTC. Amino acids: CASSLSGTGTYEQYF.

The J gene is TRBJ2-2, the V gene TRBV5-4, with TRBD2 matching over 15 bases. V was clipped by 3 bases and J by 0 bases; unmatched bases: 3. Germline V CDR1 and CDR2: SGHNT, YYREEE (reference sequence). The CDR3 loop spans 18 amino acids. Written as DNA, the CDR3 is TGTGCCAGCAGCTCGGGACTAGCGGGGGGCGCGAACACCGGGGAGCTGTTTTTT. The encoded protein is CASSSGLAGGANTGELFF.

The rearrangement uses TRBV4-1 and TRBJ2-3, with 8 positions matching TRBD2. The CDR3 totals 17 residues. The V segment lost 2 bases and the J segment 5 bases; nucleotides outside the gene matches: 12. Per the germline V gene, CDR1 is MGHRA and CDR2 is YSYEKL. This CDR3 reads CASSQSWPGGAGDTQYF. As DNA, the CDR3 is TGCGCCAGCAGCCAATCCTGGCCGGGGGGGGCGGGAGATACGCAGTATTTT.

The rearrangement links TRBV6-5 to TRBJ2-2; 9 bases line up with TRBD1. Trimming at V came to 6 bases and at J to 9 bases, leaving 11 bases not matched to a gene. Germline V lookup: CDR1 MNHEY, CDR2 SVGAGI. The CDR3 contains 15 residues. CDR3: CASRDTGGAVRELFF. The CDR3 DNA reads TGTGCCAGCAGAGACACAGGGGGCGCCGTCAGGGAGCTGTTTTTT.

There are many counts of this clone. One end of the junction fails to match germline, which may point to a read error. The chain links TRBV7-7 to TRBJ2-5; 15 bases align to TRBD2. The germline V gene encodes CDR1 SSHAT and CDR2 FNYEAQ (reference sequence). CDR3 length: 16 amino acids. The CDR3 DNA reads as TGTGCTAGCAGCTCGGGACTAGCGGGGGGTAAAGAGACCCAGTACTTC. It translates to CASSSGLAGGKETQYF.

The chain carries TRBV6-5 and TRBJ1-1; D gene unclear. The CDR3 extends over 13 amino acids. Trimming left V 7 bases short and J 1 base short, with 10 bases between. CDR1 is MNHEY, CDR2 SVGAGI, per germline. DNA for the CDR3: TGTGCCAGCAAGGGCCGGGGGAACACTGAAGCTTTCTTT. Translation: CASKGRGNTEAFF.

The sample holds one count of this clone. The chain recombines TRBV6-5 with TRBJ1-1, with 7 bases aligning to TRBD1. V lost 5 bases to trimming and J lost 1 base; unmatched junction nucleotides: 7. This CDR3 comprises 15 residues. The germline V gene has CDR1 MNHEY and CDR2 SVGAGI. The CDR3: CASSPRTGQNTEAFF. The DNA of the CDR3 is TGTGCCAGCAGTCCTCGGACAGGACAGAACACTGAAGCTTTCTTT.

The DNA for the CDR3 is TGTGCCAGCAGGCAGGGCTACTCTGGAAACACCATATATTTT. It codes for CASRQGYSGNTIYF. The chain combines TRBV9 with TRBJ1-3; a possible D gene is TRBD1 (5 bases). Germline loops: CDR1 SGDLS, CDR2 YYNGEE. Trimming stripped 5 bases from V and 0 bases from J, with 9 bases between. The CDR3 sequence is 14 residues long.

This clone was detected only a few times. J is TRBJ1-4 and V is TRBV5-5, with D maybe TRBD1 (5 bases). Trimming stripped 0 bases from V and 0 bases from J, with 12 bases between. Germline V gives CDR1 SGHKS, CDR2 YYEKEE (reference sequence). The CDR3 spans 17 residues. In DNA form, the CDR3 reads TGTGCCAGCAGCTTGGCCCCGGGGGGTGCAACTAATGAAAAACTGTTTTTT. This translates into CASSLAPGGATNEKLFF. Combining the CDR3 with reference TRBV5-5 and TRBJ1-4 gives the whole variable domain DAGVTQSPTHLIKTRGQQVTLRCSPISGHKSVSWYQQVLGQGPQFIFQYYEKEERGRGNFPDRFSARQFPNYSSELNVNALLLGDSALYLCASSLAPGGATNEKLFFGSGTQLSVL.

This clone was detected once. The chain couples TRBV29-1 to TRBJ1-3; TRBD1 is a possible D gene (6 bases). The CDR3 has 16 amino acids. Germline assignment: CDR1 SQVTM and CDR2 ANQGSEA. Trimming cost V 7 bases and J 0 bases, with 19 bases left between them. Here the CDR3 reads CSAKDSSKSSGNTIYF. The CDR3 bases are TGCAGCGCTAAGGACAGCTCTAAATCCTCTGGAAACACCATATATTTT.

The genes are TRBV6-5 and TRBJ2-1; 9 positions agree with TRBD1. Germline V CDR1 and CDR2: MNHEY, SVGAGI. This CDR3 comprises 12 residues. The junction had 4 bases not matched to a gene; V was cut back by 8 bases and J by 8 bases. CDR3 nucleotides: TGTGCCAGCGGGGGACAGGGCCATGAGCAGTTCTTC. Encoded protein: CASGGQGHEQFF.

Of note for this clone: Sequence at one end of the junction differs from germline and may be a read error. The chain combines TRBV12-3 or TRBV12-4 with TRBJ1-1; 7 nucleotides agree with TRBD1. The CDR3 is 13 residues long. Here the CDR3 DNA reads TGTGCCAGCAGAAAACAGGGGAACGCTGAAGCTTTCTTT. Translation: CASRKQGNAEAFF.

The V and J genes are TRBV7-9 and TRBJ1-1, with TRBD1 identical over 8 bases. Germline V gene lookup returns CDR1 SEHNR and CDR2 FQNEAQ (reference sequence). J gave up 1 base and V 5 bases, and 9 bases lay outside the gene matches. The CDR3 extends over 16 amino acids. CDR3 nucleotides: TGTGCCAGCAGCCCACGGACAGGGATAACGAACACTGAAGCTTTCTTT. Translating it yields CASSPRTGITNTEAFF.

The chain couples TRBV25-1 to TRBJ2-7, with 7 bases identical to TRBD2. The germline V gene has CDR1 MGHDK and CDR2 SYGVNS. This CDR3 is 14 amino acids long. J lost 3 bases, V lost 2 bases, and 4 bases had no gene match. The CDR3 region is CASSEEGLDYEQYF. The CDR3, as DNA: TGTGCCAGCAGTGAAGAAGGACTAGACTACGAGCAGTACTTC.

The rearrangement joins TRBV7-8 to TRBJ1-4; perhaps TRBD1 as D (6 bases). Germline V gene lookup returns CDR1 SGHVS and CDR2 FQNEAQ. V was cut by 2 bases and J by 3 bases, with 16 bases left in between. This CDR3 has 17 amino acids. This CDR3 reads CASSLLRDGQPNEKLFF. The CDR3 DNA reads as TGTGCCAGCAGCTTACTCAGGGACGGACAGCCTAATGAAAAACTGTTTTTT.

CDR3 nucleotide sequence: TGTGCCAGCAGCCCTGGGACTAGCGGGAGTAGAGGGACCGGGGAGCTGTTTTTT. This codes for CASSPGTSGSRGTGELFF. V gene TRBV7-9 combines with J gene TRBJ2-2; TRBD2 matches 14 bases. V shed 5 bases, J shed 5 bases, and the junction held 10 bases outside the gene matches. Germline values: CDR1 SEHNR, CDR2 FQNEAQ (reference sequence). The CDR3 spans 18 residues.

The chain combines TRBV28 with TRBJ1-6, with 8 bases aligning to TRBD1. Germline values: CDR1 MDHEN, CDR2 SYDVKM. Trimming cost V 5 bases and J 2 bases; bases outside gene matches: 5. This CDR3 has 16 residues. CDR3 sequence: CASSTRTGPYNSPLHF. In DNA form, the CDR3 reads TGTGCCAGCAGTACCCGGACAGGGCCCTATAATTCACCCCTCCACTTT.

The chain has TRBV7-2 and TRBJ2-1, with 8 bases identical to TRBD2. V dropped 5 bases and J dropped 3; count of bases not matched to a gene: 6. The CDR3 runs to 15 residues. Germline loops: CDR1 SGHTA, CDR2 FQGNSA. The CDR3 region is CASSQRGRSYNEQFF. The CDR3 bases are TGTGCCAGCAGCCAGCGGGGGAGAAGCTACAATGAGCAGTTCTTC.

The chain joins TRBV7-9 to TRBJ1-1; no firm D call. V shed 0 bases and J shed 4 bases, with 6 bases lying between them. The CDR3 sequence is 13 residues long. CDR1 and CDR2 from the germline V gene are SEHNR and FQNEAQ (reference sequence). DNA of the CDR3: TGTGCCAGCAGCTTAGCGGTTAGCACTGAAGCTTTCTTT. It is translated as CASSLAVSTEAFF.

In DNA form, the CDR3 reads TGTGCCAGCAATTTGGAGGGATTCGTGAGCACTGAAGCTTTCTTT. As protein: CASNLEGFVSTEAFF. The chain couples TRBV2 to TRBJ1-1; the D is unclear. Germline-derived CDR1 and CDR2 are SNHLY and FYNNEI. V lost 7 bases, J lost 4 bases, and 19 bases lay in between. This CDR3 region has 15 residues. The variable domain in full, with the rest retrieved from reference TRBV2 and TRBJ1-1, is EPEVTQTPSHQVTQMGQEVILRCVPISNHLYFYWYRQILGQKVEFLVSFYNNEISEKSEIFDDQFSVERPDGSNFTLKIRSTKLEDSAMYFCASNLEGFVSTEAFFGQGTRLTVV.

The gene calls are TRBV11-1 and TRBJ2-5; a weak D match, TRBD1 (6 bases). Germline V gene data show CDR1 as SGHAT and CDR2 as FQDESV (reference sequence). This CDR3 comprises 14 residues. V dropped 5 bases and J dropped 5 bases, with 15 bases sitting between them. As DNA, the CDR3 is TGTGCCAGCAGCCCCCGGACAGAAGGGGAGACCCAGTACTTC. Its translation is CASSPRTEGETQYF.

The V and J genes are TRBV28 and TRBJ2-1; D is possibly TRBD2 (5 bases). The germline V gene has CDR1 MDHEN and CDR2 SYDVKM. Trimming pared 7 bases from V and 0 bases from J, leaving 10 bases between. This CDR3 comprises 14 residues. CDR3 DNA sequence: TGTGCCAGCACCGAGGACTCCTCCTACAATGAGCAGTTCTTC. Protein: CASTEDSSYNEQFF.

The CDR3 DNA reads as TGCGCCAGCAGCTCCGAGGGGGTGCTTAATGAAAAACTGTTTTTT. Protein sequence: CASSSEGVLNEKLFF. The chain joins TRBV5-1 to TRBJ1-4; D might be TRBD1 (6 bases). This CDR3 is built from 15 residues. V lost 3 bases, J lost 4 bases, and 13 bases lay in between. In germline, CDR1 is SGHRS, CDR2 YFSETQ.

This clone has more than one count but fewer than ten. The J gene is TRBJ1-2, the V gene TRBV25-1; D is possibly TRBD1 (5 bases). This CDR3 has 15 amino acids. The germline V gene has CDR1 MGHDK and CDR2 SYGVNS. V was trimmed by 4 bases and J by 5 bases, leaving 17 bases between them. The CDR3 DNA is TGTGCCAGCAGTGTAGTCGTAGGGGATTTTTATGGCTACACCTTC. Translating it yields CASSVVVGDFYGYTF.

The gene calls are TRBV6-1 and TRBJ2-7, with TRBD2 matching 12 bases. V trimming: 3 bases; J trimming: 2 bases; junction bases outside the gene matches: 2. The CDR3 length is 15 residues. From germline, CDR1 is MNHNS and CDR2 SASEGT. The CDR3 DNA follows: TGTGCCAGCAGTGAGCGGACTAGCGGGACCTACGAGCAGTACTTC. It encodes CASSERTSGTYEQYF.

The chain employs TRBV5-6 and TRBJ1-2, with TRBD1 matching over 10 bases. The V gene end was trimmed by 4 bases and the J gene end by 6 bases; junction bases not matched to a gene: 9. Germline V gene lookup returns CDR1 SGHDT and CDR2 YYEEEE. The CDR3 has 15 amino acids. CDR3 in amino acids: CASSHDRGRVHGYTF. Written as DNA, the CDR3 is TGTGCCAGCAGCCACGACAGGGGGCGCGTCCATGGCTACACCTTC. Variable domain in full (rest from reference TRBV5-6 and TRBJ1-2): DAGVTQSPTHLIKTRGQQVTLRCSPKSGHDTVSWYQQALGQGPQFIFQYYEEEERQRGNFPDRFSGHQFPNYSSELNVNALLLGDSALYLCASSHDRGRVHGYTFGSGTRLTVV.

The chain has TRBV28 and TRBJ1-2; 12 bases are a match to TRBD1. The CDR3 is 16 residues long. The junction had 11 bases not matched to a gene; V was cut back by 4 bases and J by 8 bases. The germline V gene encodes CDR1 MDHEN and CDR2 SYDVKM. The CDR3 loop reads CASSSVIRGQGAGYTF. In DNA form, the CDR3 reads TGTGCCAGCAGTTCCGTAATCCGGGGACAGGGGGCCGGCTACACCTTC.

The rearrangement links TRBV12-5 to TRBJ2-7, with a weak D call TRBD1 (6 bases). The CDR3 length is 16 residues. V was clipped by 3 bases and J by 4 bases, with 19 bases between them. Germline assignment: CDR1 LGHNT and CDR2 FRNRAP. The DNA of the CDR3 is TGTGCTAGTGGTTTCCGGACCGGGACAAGCAGATACGAGCAGTACTTC. The encoded protein is CASGFRTGTSRYEQYF.

The genes are TRBV6-5 and TRBJ1-1; 9 nucleotides align to TRBD1. The ends lost 0 bases at V and 4 bases at J; junction bases unmatched: 3. CDR1 MNHEY and CDR2 SVGAGI come from the germline V gene. There are 15 residues in the CDR3. The CDR3 DNA follows: TGTGCCAGCAGTTACTCGACAGGGGGTACCACTGAAGCTTTCTTT. This encodes CASSYSTGGTTEAFF.

The V call is TRBV5-8, the J call TRBJ2-7; the D is unclear. CDR1 is SGHTS, CDR2 YDEGEE, per germline. The CDR3 loop spans 15 amino acids. With 0 bases removed from V and 0 bases from J, the gap between germline ends came to 10 bases. The CDR3 DNA reads as TGTGCCAGCAGCTTGGGCGGAACCATCTCCTACGAGCAGTACTTC. Translated, it gives CASSLGGTISYEQYF.

The chain combines TRBV6-6 with TRBJ2-5; D is perhaps TRBD1 (5 bases). V was trimmed by 7 bases and J by 2 bases, leaving 8 bases between them. Looked up from germline, CDR1 is MNHNY and CDR2 is SVGAGI (reference sequence). The CDR3 loop spans 12 amino acids. CDR3 protein: CASNQGQETQYF. The CDR3 nucleotides read TGTGCCAGCAACCAGGGTCAAGAGACCCAGTACTTC.

The chain has TRBV9 and TRBJ2-2; a possible D gene is TRBD1 (6 bases). The CDR3 spans 19 residues. Deletions cut 0 bases from V and 0 bases from J, with 18 bases between. CDR1 is SGDLS and CDR2 is YYNGEE in the germline V gene. The chain's CDR3 is CASSVVALNRVANTGELFF. Here the CDR3 DNA reads TGTGCCAGCAGCGTAGTTGCCCTCAACAGGGTGGCGAACACCGGGGAGCTGTTTTTT. The variable domain in full, with the rest retrieved from reference TRBV9 and TRBJ2-2, is DSGVTQTPKHLITATGQRVTLRCSPRSGDLSVYWYQQSLDQGLQFLIQYYNGEERAKGNILERFSAQQFPDLHSELNLSSLELGDSALYFCASSVVALNRVANTGELFFGEGSRLTVL.